The 31 T cell receptor beta chains reported below all come from one sample, sequenced in a study of PD-L1 blockade in urothelial cancer. Time point denoted: pretreatment peripheral blood. Profiling relied on immunoSEQ multiplex PCR, and the TCRdb table lists in-frame clones only, not all of them. Among some 45,000 clones listed, 80% were seen once. This specimen was PBMCs, taken around atezolizumab (anti-PD-L1) treatment. These TCRs come from a man in his sixties with urothelial cancer.

This rearrangement joins TRBV27 to TRBJ1-5, with 8 bases matching TRBD1. The CDR3 sequence is 13 residues long. The J segment lost 6 bases and the V segment lost 3 bases, leaving 1 base of the junction unmatched. The V gene's germline CDR1 is MNHEY and CDR2 SMNVEV (reference sequence). The CDR3 region is CASSLTGAQPQHF. The CDR3 region has the DNA TGTGCCAGCAGTTTGACAGGGGCTCAGCCCCAGCATTTT.

The chain couples TRBV29-1 to TRBJ1-2; 7 bases line up with TRBD1. This CDR3 is built from 13 residues. The germline gives CDR1 SQVTM, CDR2 ANQGSEA. V trimming: 2 bases; J trimming: 4 bases; junction bases outside the gene matches: 4. The CDR3 region is CSVERDRGYGYTF. DNA of the CDR3: TGCAGCGTTGAACGGGACAGAGGCTATGGCTACACCTTC.

V usage is TRBV19 and J usage is TRBJ1-6, with D tentatively TRBD1 (6 bases). The CDR3 contains 13 residues. Per germline, CDR1 LNHDA and CDR2 SQIVND (reference sequence). V lost 8 bases to trimming and J lost 7 bases, with 12 bases between them. CDR3 DNA sequence: TGTGCCAGTGGACAGCTTAAGAATTCACCCCTCCACTTT. It translates to CASGQLKNSPLHF. Supplemented by reference TRBV19 and TRBJ1-6, the full variable domain reads DGGITQSPKYLFRKEGQNVTLSCEQNLNHDAMYWYRQDPGQGLRLIYYSQIVNDFQKGDIAEGYSVSREKKESFPLTVTSAQKNPTAFYLCASGQLKNSPLHFGNGTRLTVT.

This chain joins TRBV5-1 and TRBJ1-1, with 9 positions matching TRBD1. The CDR3 loop spans 14 amino acids. CDR1 is SGHRS and CDR2 is YFSETQ in the germline V gene. V was pared by 4 bases and J by 7 bases, with 8 bases of the junction left unmatched. The CDR3 DNA follows: TGCGCCAGCAGCGTACAGCGGACAGGGGATGAAGCTTTCTTT. Its protein is CASSVQRTGDEAFF.

The chain employs TRBV27 and TRBJ2-6, with D perhaps TRBD1 (6 bases). CDR1 and CDR2 (germline): MNHEY, SMNVEV (reference sequence). This CDR3 has 15 amino acids. Between the trimmed V and J ends, which lost 5 bases and 0 bases, there was a span of 8 bases. This chain's CDR3 is CASSLQGSGANVLTF. The DNA for the CDR3 is TGTGCCAGCAGTCTACAGGGCTCTGGGGCCAACGTCCTGACTTTC.

This chain uses TRBV30 with TRBJ1-2; 7 positions match TRBD1. The CDR3 totals 12 residues. Germline V gene lookup returns CDR1 GTSNPN and CDR2 SVGIG (reference sequence). Trimming took 1 base from V and 7 from J; bases not matched to a gene: 3. The CDR3 sequence is CAWSAGQAGYTF. For the CDR3, the DNA is TGTGCCTGGAGTGCCGGACAGGCTGGCTACACCTTC.

This clone was observed a few times. The rearrangement joins TRBV2 to TRBJ2-5; the match to TRBD2 covers 15 bases. This CDR3 is 19 amino acids long. V was clipped by 5 bases and J by 4 bases; unmatched bases: 14. Germline V gene sequence: CDR1 SNHLY, CDR2 FYNNEI. This chain's CDR3 is CASSPRTSGRALTGETQYF. The CDR3 nucleotides read TGTGCCAGCAGTCCGAGGACTAGCGGGAGGGCCCTCACAGGAGAGACCCAGTACTTC.

The chain has TRBV2 and TRBJ2-2, with a tentative D call TRBD2 (6 bases). The CDR3 has 16 residues. Germline-derived CDR1 and CDR2 are SNHLY and FYNNEI. V was clipped by 1 base and J by 5 bases, with 14 bases between them. The CDR3 sequence is CASSEGVAVGTGELFF. CDR3 in DNA: TGTGCCAGCAGTGAAGGGGTAGCGGTGGGGACCGGGGAGCTGTTTTTT.

The chain employs TRBV5-6 and TRBJ2-1; 7 nucleotides line up with TRBD2. The CDR3 length is 12 residues. Germline V gene data show CDR1 as SGHDT and CDR2 as YYEEEE. J was trimmed by 7 bases and V by 9 bases; bases with no gene match: 7. In DNA form, the CDR3 reads TGTGCCACCAGAGGAGCGGGGAATGAGCAGTTCTTC. Its protein product is CATRGAGNEQFF.

The chain joins TRBV18 to TRBJ2-3; D gene unclear. Per the germline V gene, CDR1 is KGHSH and CDR2 is LQKENI. Trimming stripped 0 bases from V and 6 bases from J, with 7 bases between. The CDR3 contains 13 residues. DNA of the CDR3: TGTGCCAGCTCACCACCGTCGGGTGATACGCAGTATTTT. Translation gives CASSPPSGDTQYF.

The chain has TRBV19 and TRBJ2-3; a possible D gene is TRBD2 (6 bases). This CDR3 is built from 18 residues. Trimming took off 6 bases at V and 4 bases at J, with 26 bases between the two ends. Germline assignment: CDR1 LNHDA and CDR2 SQIVND (reference sequence). The CDR3 bases are TGTGCCAGTAGAGGAAACCGGCGGGGTTACGGGTTCGCAGATACGCAGTATTTT. Protein product: CASRGNRRGYGFADTQYF.

The V and J genes are TRBV5-1 and TRBJ2-7; 8 positions match TRBD2. This CDR3 is 15 amino acids long. J lost 2 bases, V lost 4 bases, and 8 bases had no gene match. From germline, CDR1 is SGHRS and CDR2 YFSETQ. CDR3 coding DNA: TGCGCCAGCAGCCCCCGGGGGGGAGGCCCCTACGAGCAGTACTTC. It encodes CASSPRGGGPYEQYF.

This clone was seen a few times. The CDR3, as DNA: TGTGCCAGCAGCACCGGGACAGGGCTTGCAGATACGCAGTATTTT. Its protein product is CASSTGTGLADTQYF. This rearrangement joins TRBV11-2 to TRBJ2-3, with 9 bases fitting TRBD1. With V trimmed by 5 bases and J by 4 bases, 7 bases remained unmatched. Germline V CDR1 and CDR2: SGHAT, FQNNGV. The CDR3 has 15 amino acids.

The rearrangement uses TRBV19 and TRBJ2-1, with 7 bases lining up with TRBD2. Germline lookup yields CDR1 LNHDA and CDR2 SQIVND (reference sequence). The CDR3 spans 15 residues. With 7 bases clipped from V and 7 bases from J, the junction kept 13 bases outside the gene matches. CDR3 bases: TGTGCCAGTAATTCGGGCCTAGCGGCGGGGAATGAGCAGTTCTTC. Amino acids: CASNSGLAAGNEQFF.

V is TRBV10-2 and J is TRBJ2-3; 10 nucleotides line up with TRBD1. The CDR3 has 17 residues. V lost 8 bases, J lost 0 bases, and 11 bases stayed unmatched. From germline, CDR1 is WSHSY and CDR2 SAAADI. The CDR3: CASAPRDRGASTDTQYF. The CDR3 bases are TGCGCCAGCGCGCCAAGGGACAGGGGAGCTAGCACAGATACGCAGTATTTT.

The V gene is TRBV5-5, the J gene TRBJ2-1, with 8 bases that match TRBD1. CDR3 length equals 15 residues. The germline gives CDR1 SGHKS, CDR2 YYEKEE (reference sequence). V dropped 0 bases and J dropped 3; count of bases not matched to a gene: 2. The CDR3: CASSLVGQDYNEQFF. CDR3 coding DNA: TGTGCCAGCAGCTTGGTGGGACAGGACTACAATGAGCAGTTCTTC.

The genes are TRBV6-6 and TRBJ1-3; the match to TRBD1 covers 7 bases. Germline V CDR1 and CDR2: MNHNY, SVGAGI (reference sequence). There are 15 residues in the CDR3. With V trimmed by 5 bases and J by 3 bases, 7 bases remained unmatched. The CDR3 bases are TGTGCCAGCAGTGATGGACAGGACGATGGAAACACCATATATTTT. It specifies CASSDGQDDGNTIYF.

The CDR3 coding sequence is TGTGCCTGCTGTGACAGGGGGTATGGAGAGCAGTACTTC. Amino acids: CACCDRGYGEQYF. The gene calls are TRBV2 and TRBJ2-7; 9 positions agree with TRBD1. The CDR3 sequence is 13 residues long. Germline CDR1 SNHLY, CDR2 FYNNEI. V lost 11 bases and J lost 7; bases outside the gene matches: 12.

The V gene is TRBV6-6, the J gene TRBJ2-7, with TRBD1 matching over 9 bases. Germline V gene lookup returns CDR1 MNHNY and CDR2 SVGAGI (reference sequence). The CDR3 sequence is 12 residues long. Trimming took 8 bases from V and 6 from J; bases not matched to a gene: 5. DNA for the CDR3: TGTGCCAGCGGGCACAGGGGGCTCGAGCAGTACTTC. It yields the protein CASGHRGLEQYF.

V and J are TRBV5-1 and TRBJ1-1; D may be TRBD1 (6 bases). CDR1 and CDR2 from the germline V gene are SGHRS and YFSETQ. V lost 8 bases to trimming and J lost 1 base, with 9 bases between them. The CDR3 is made up of 12 amino acids. CDR3 loop: CASQGWNTEAFF. The CDR3 DNA sequence: TGCGCCAGTCAGGGGTGGAACACTGAAGCTTTCTTT.

The rearrangement uses TRBV28 and TRBJ1-3; 7 positions agree with TRBD1. CDR3 length: 15 amino acids. V lost 3 bases, J lost 3 bases, and 5 bases stayed unmatched. In germline, CDR1 is MDHEN, CDR2 SYDVKM. CDR3 DNA: TGTGCCAGCAGTTTTGAGGGGGCCGATGGAAACACCATATATTTT. It specifies CASSFEGADGNTIYF.

This chain connects TRBV14 to TRBJ1-3; no reliable D call. The CDR3 sequence is 13 residues long. Trimming removed 4 bases at V and 2 bases at J, with 6 bases between. The germline CDR1 and CDR2 sequences are SGHDN and FVKESK. In nucleotides, the CDR3 is TGTGCCAGCAGCCGGCAGGCTGGAAACACCATATATTTT. This translates into CASSRQAGNTIYF.

The CDR3: CASSEGGTESPLHF. The CDR3 DNA reads as TGTGCCAGCAGTGAAGGAGGGACAGAGTCACCCCTCCACTTT. The J gene is TRBJ1-6, the V gene TRBV6-1, with 7 bases that match TRBD1. V lost 1 base and J lost 10; bases outside the gene matches: 4. The CDR3 has 14 amino acids. The germline V gene has CDR1 MNHNS and CDR2 SASEGT.

The chain is built from TRBV4-1 and TRBJ1-3; maybe TRBD1 (5 bases). The CDR3 has 17 amino acids. Germline V gene sequence: CDR1 MGHRA, CDR2 YSYEKL. Deletions cut 1 base from V and 0 bases from J, with 13 bases between. The CDR3 protein is CASSQVATAASGNTIYF. The CDR3 coding sequence is TGCGCCAGCAGCCAAGTCGCGACAGCCGCCTCTGGAAACACCATATATTTT.

The chain joins TRBV28 to TRBJ2-7, with D possibly TRBD1 on 5 matching bases. The CDR3 is 15 residues long. Trimming removed 2 bases at V and 9 bases at J, with 20 bases between. Germline-derived CDR1 and CDR2 are MDHEN and SYDVKM. CDR3 DNA: TGTGCCAGCAGTTTAAAAGGGGCGGCCCCATATGGGCAGTACTTC. This gives the protein CASSLKGAAPYGQYF.

The chain combines TRBV10-1 with TRBJ2-7; 8 nucleotides match TRBD1. CDR1 WNHNN and CDR2 SYGVQD come from the germline V gene (reference sequence). Germline trimming cut 2 bases from V and 1 base from J; bases unmatched to any gene: 4. The CDR3 covers 15 residues. The CDR3 here is CASSETRTGSYEQYF. DNA of the CDR3: TGCGCCAGCAGTGAGACCCGGACAGGGTCCTACGAGCAGTACTTC.

The rearrangement links TRBV5-1 to TRBJ1-6, with a weak D call TRBD1 (5 bases). CDR1 is SGHRS, CDR2 YFSETQ, per germline. CDR3 size: 14 residues. V lost 0 bases and J lost 9, with 10 bases in between. DNA for the CDR3: TGCGCCAGCAGCTTGGAGACAGTAAGTTCACCCCTCCACTTT. This codes for CASSLETVSSPLHF.

The rearrangement uses TRBV9 and TRBJ2-1; 7 nucleotides align to TRBD2. The J segment lost 0 bases and the V segment lost 0 bases, leaving 0 bases of the junction unmatched. The CDR3 consists of 15 residues. Germline values: CDR1 SGDLS, CDR2 YYNGEE. This chain's CDR3 is CASSVGLASYNEQFF. Written as DNA, the CDR3 is TGTGCCAGCAGCGTAGGACTAGCCTCCTACAATGAGCAGTTCTTC.

The chain employs TRBV6-5 and TRBJ1-4; D call uncertain. The germline CDR1 and CDR2 sequences are MNHEY and SVGAGI. Trimming cost V 0 bases and J 8 bases, with 10 bases left between them. This CDR3 is built from 14 residues. The CDR3 bases are TGTGCCAGCAGTTACTCGCGGGTAGGGGAAAAACTGTTTTTT. Residues: CASSYSRVGEKLFF.

The chain has TRBV4-3 and TRBJ1-2, with D perhaps TRBD1 (5 bases). V gave up 3 bases and J gave up 0 bases, with 11 bases separating them. This CDR3 contains 15 residues. Germline CDR1 and CDR2: LGHNA and YSLEER. CDR3 bases: TGCGCCAGCAGCCAGGCTGACAGACCTAACTATGGCTACACCTTC. It specifies CASSQADRPNYGYTF.

CDR3 sequence: CSVVDRSSTDTQYF. In DNA form, the CDR3 reads TGCAGCGTTGTCGACAGATCTAGCACAGATACGCAGTATTTT. The gene calls are TRBV29-1 and TRBJ2-3; D is perhaps TRBD1 (5 bases). This CDR3 has 14 amino acids. The ends were cut back, 4 bases at V and 0 bases at J, with 11 bases in the middle. Germline values: CDR1 SQVTM, CDR2 ANQGSEA.